Shown below are 14 T cell receptor beta chains from a single sample sequenced in a study of CD8 T cells in Susac syndrome. RNA totalling about 0.45 to 1 ug underwent reverse transcription with random hexamers. TCRdb analysed the immunoSEQ multiplex PCR reads with MiXCR anew, one entry per CDR3 protein. This sample has under 150,000 distinct CDR3 sequences, with 94% found just once. Specimen: CD8+ T cells from PBMCs. These receptors were obtained from a human donor in good health.

The chain is built from TRBV23-1 and TRBJ2-1; D is undetermined. TRBV23-1 is flagged as an ORF with uncertain function. V lost 3 bases and J lost 6, with 15 bases in between. This CDR3 is 15 amino acids long. The CDR3 loop is CASSQAGSCRNEQFF. In nucleotides, the CDR3 is TGCGCCAGCAGTCAGGCCGGGTCTTGTCGCAATGAGCAGTTCTTC.

V is TRBV29-1 and J is TRBJ2-2; tentative D call: TRBD2 (5 bases). Germline V gene data show CDR1 as SQVTM and CDR2 as ANQGSEA. V was trimmed by 4 bases and J by 6 bases, leaving 9 bases between them. The CDR3 sequence is 12 residues long. This chain's CDR3 is CSVVVSAGELFF. The DNA for the CDR3 is TGCAGCGTTGTAGTTAGCGCCGGGGAGCTGTTTTTT.

CDR3 DNA: TGCAGTGCCCCAGCGGGGAGCTCCTACAATGAGCAGTTCTTC. It codes for CSAPAGSSYNEQFF. The rearrangement uses TRBV20-1 and TRBJ2-1, with 7 bases matching TRBD2. The CDR3 runs 14 residues. Germline V gene data show CDR1 as DFQATT and CDR2 as SNEGSKA (reference sequence). Trimming at V came to 6 bases and at J to 0 bases, leaving 5 bases not matched to a gene.

The CDR3 here is CSASGANTGELFF. As DNA, the CDR3 is TGCAGTGCTAGCGGGGCGAACACCGGGGAGCTGTTTTTT. The chain employs TRBV20-1 and TRBJ2-2; weak D call: TRBD2 (5 bases). Germline CDR1 is DFQATT and CDR2 is SNEGSKA (reference sequence). Trimming removed 3 bases from V and 0 bases from J, with 5 bases in between. There are 13 residues in the CDR3.

This clonotype was detected only once. The J gene is TRBJ2-3, the V gene TRBV7-3; D is perhaps TRBD2 (6 bases). The CDR3 has 16 residues. V lost 5 bases, J lost 0 bases, and 15 bases lay in between. The germline CDR1 and CDR2 sequences are SGHTA and FQGTGA. CDR3 bases: TGTGCCAGCAGCGCTACTAGCCACGCTAGCACAGATACGCAGTATTTT. Encoded protein: CASSATSHASTDTQYF.

The V gene is TRBV7-9, the J gene TRBJ1-1; D remains unclear. The length of the CDR3 is 13 residues. The germline V gene encodes CDR1 SEHNR and CDR2 FQNEAQ (reference sequence). The V end was cut by 5 bases, the J end by 0 bases, with 7 bases between. CDR3 nucleotides: TGTGCCAGCAGCCAGACGGTGAACACTGAAGCTTTCTTT. This translates into CASSQTVNTEAFF. Full variable domain (missing parts from reference TRBV7-9 and TRBJ1-1): DTGVSQNPRHKITKRGQNVTFRCDPISEHNRLYWYRQTLGQGPEFLTYFQNEAQLEKSRLLSDRFSAERPKGSFSTLEIQRTEQGDSAMYLCASSQTVNTEAFFGQGTRLTVV.

This clonotype was seen once. V is TRBV5-6 and J is TRBJ2-5; perhaps TRBD1 as D (5 bases). The CDR3 runs to 14 residues. Trimming pared 0 bases from V and 5 bases from J, leaving 11 bases between. Germline V gene data show CDR1 as SGHDT and CDR2 as YYEEEE. CDR3 loop: CASSLVRERETQYF. CDR3 nucleotide sequence: TGTGCCAGCAGCTTGGTCAGGGAAAGGGAGACCCAGTACTTC.

The chain employs TRBV7-3 and TRBJ2-1; the match to TRBD1 covers 7 bases. The CDR3 runs 15 residues. Germline CDR1 reads SGHTA; CDR2 reads FQGTGA. V dropped 2 bases and J dropped 3; count of bases not matched to a gene: 4. The CDR3 spells CASSLEAGGYNEQFF. The CDR3 DNA is TGTGCCAGCAGCTTAGAGGCAGGGGGCTACAATGAGCAGTTCTTC. Together with reference TRBV7-3 and TRBJ2-1, the CDR3 gives the full variable domain: GAGVSQTPSNKVTEKGKYVELRCDPISGHTALYWYRQSLGQGPEFLIYFQGTGAADDSGLPNDRFFAVRPEGSVSTLKIQRTERGDSAVYLCASSLEAGGYNEQFFGPGTRLTVL.

The chain employs TRBV20-1 and TRBJ2-1, with D possibly TRBD2 on 5 matching bases. Germline V gene sequence: CDR1 DFQATT, CDR2 SNEGSKA (reference sequence). The V end lost 1 base, the J end lost 8 bases, and 12 bases lay between the germline ends. This CDR3 is 13 amino acids long. The CDR3 DNA sequence: TGCAGTGCTAGAGGTGGAGGAGCCCATGAGCAGTTCTTC. Translating gives CSARGGGAHEQFF.

This clonotype has just a few counts. The chain carries TRBV9 and TRBJ2-3; the D gene is possibly TRBD1 (5 bases). Trimming removed 5 bases at V and 4 bases at J, with 8 bases between. The germline V gene has CDR1 SGDLS and CDR2 YYNGEE. The CDR3 loop spans 12 amino acids. The CDR3 region is CASSPGSDTQYF. Here the CDR3 DNA reads TGTGCCAGCAGTCCAGGGTCAGATACGCAGTATTTT.

This chain links TRBV3-1 with TRBJ2-1; D is possibly TRBD2 (5 bases). Trimming left V 8 bases short and J 0 bases short, with 5 bases between. Germline V gene data show CDR1 as LGHDT and CDR2 as YNNKEL (reference sequence). The CDR3 consists of 12 residues. The CDR3: CASGSSYNEQFF. CDR3 coding DNA: TGTGCCAGCGGGAGCTCCTACAATGAGCAGTTCTTC.

The table lists this clonotype with a count of one. The V call is TRBV7-2, the J call TRBJ2-3, with TRBD2 identical over 7 bases. The J segment lost 4 bases and the V segment lost 4 bases, leaving 11 bases of the junction unmatched. This CDR3 is 16 amino acids long. The germline V gene has CDR1 SGHTA and CDR2 FQGNSA. The CDR3 DNA reads as TGTGCCAGCAGCTCCTTGGGGGGAGGGCCTTCAGATACGCAGTATTTT. Translating it yields CASSSLGGGPSDTQYF.

V usage is TRBV29-1 and J usage is TRBJ2-2; tentatively, D is TRBD2 (5 bases). With 2 bases removed from V and 4 bases from J, the gap between germline ends came to 8 bases. The CDR3 extends over 13 amino acids. Germline CDR1 and CDR2: SQVTM and ANQGSEA. The CDR3 sequence: CSVESRGTGELFF. The CDR3 DNA follows: TGCAGCGTTGAAAGCCGGGGCACCGGGGAGCTGTTTTTT.

J is TRBJ2-7 and V is TRBV28, with TRBD1 matching over 8 bases. Germline assignment: CDR1 MDHEN and CDR2 SYDVKM. This CDR3 has 14 amino acids. Unmatched junction bases numbered 4, after V lost 4 bases and J lost 2 bases. CDR3 DNA sequence: TGTGCCAGCAGTTCGACAGGGGTGACCTACGAGCAGTACTTC. Translating gives CASSSTGVTYEQYF.